This T cell receptor beta chain was captured in a study of shared clonotypes between healthy human individuals. Study-wide context: Three plates were used per donor for CD4 naive, three for CD4 memory, two for CD8 naive and one for CD8 memory.

The germline V gene has CDR1 ENHRY and CDR2 SYGVKD. Trimming removed 11 bases from V and 0 bases from J; junction bases left unmatched: 13. The CDR3 covers 16 residues. The data were produced by immunoSEQ multiplex PCR, yet TCRdb's version contains in-frame clones alone and is incomplete. Of roughly 2,500,000 clones in the sample, 93% were seen once. This TCR derives from a man between 18 and 35 years old in good health. Some clones in this sample may be carry-over from other donors' samples. The sample comprised naive CD4+ T cells from PBMCs. Subset of the sample: CD45RA+ positively selected. The chain couples TRBV10-3 to TRBJ2-3, with 8 bases identical to TRBD2. The DNA of the CDR3 is TGTGCCGCCCTAGCGGGCCACTTAACTAGCACAGATACGCAGTATTTT. Its protein product is CAALAGHLTSTDTQYF.